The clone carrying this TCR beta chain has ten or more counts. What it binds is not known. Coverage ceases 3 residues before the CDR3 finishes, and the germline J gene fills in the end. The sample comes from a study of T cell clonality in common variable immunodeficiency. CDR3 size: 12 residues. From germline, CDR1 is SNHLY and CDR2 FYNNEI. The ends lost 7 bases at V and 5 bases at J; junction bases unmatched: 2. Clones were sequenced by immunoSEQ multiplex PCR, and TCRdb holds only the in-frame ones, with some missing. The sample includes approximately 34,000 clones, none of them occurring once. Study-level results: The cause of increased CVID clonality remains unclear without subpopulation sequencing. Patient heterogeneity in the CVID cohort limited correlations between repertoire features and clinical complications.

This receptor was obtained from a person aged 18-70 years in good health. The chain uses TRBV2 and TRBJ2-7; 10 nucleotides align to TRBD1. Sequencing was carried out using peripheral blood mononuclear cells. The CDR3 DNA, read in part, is TGTGCCAGCAAGGACAGGGGGGACGAG. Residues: CASKDRGDE. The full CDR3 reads CASKDRGDEQYF.